A selection of T cell receptor beta chains follows, all from one sample in a study of blood T cell repertoires in COVID-19. TCRdb's table, derived via immunoSEQ multiplex PCR, lists solely in-frame clones and lacks some. The data hold some 120,000 clones, with about 82% observed a single time. The sequenced sample was peripheral blood. The source of these receptors is a human donor in a cohort sampled during active COVID-19. CDR3s include the opening cysteine and the closing phenylalanine or tryptophan. Fields, in order: CDR3 protein, V gene, J gene, CDR3 length.

CDR3: CASTLRQGAHEQYF; V: TRBV19; J: TRBJ2-7; length: 14
CDR3: CASSLAEGSDGNTIYF; V: TRBV7-9; J: TRBJ1-3; length: 16
CDR3: CASSKVPGPHNQPQHF; V: TRBV21-1; J: TRBJ1-5; length: 16
CDR3: CASSQRQGLGNEQFF; V: TRBV4-3; J: TRBJ2-1; length: 15
CDR3: CASSLAVEGLYGYTF; V: TRBV5-5; J: TRBJ1-2; length: 15
CDR3: CAISESQGGYGYTF; V: TRBV10-3; J: TRBJ1-2; length: 14
CDR3: CASSRDPSGETQYF; V: TRBV10-1; J: TRBJ2-5; length: 14
CDR3: CATSDSRTSGSLTDTQYF; V: TRBV24-1; J: TRBJ2-3; length: 18
CDR3: CASRWTGGLDTQYF; V: TRBV6-5; J: TRBJ2-3; length: 14
CDR3: CASSGRDRRSGNTIYF; V: TRBV28; J: TRBJ1-3; length: 16
CDR3: CASGLFRLAGTTDTQYF; V: TRBV12-5; J: TRBJ2-3; length: 17
CDR3: CATSTISNQPQHF; V: TRBV15; J: TRBJ1-5; length: 13
CDR3: CASSSVATETQYF; V: TRBV6-6; J: TRBJ2-5; length: 13
CDR3: CASSEGLAGGASVYEQYF; V: TRBV25-1; J: TRBJ2-7; length: 18
CDR3: CATSDFKTGVAEAFF; V: TRBV24-1; J: TRBJ1-1; length: 15
CDR3: CASSSGQGSNQPQHF; V: TRBV5-4; J: TRBJ1-5; length: 15
CDR3: CASSIGTGDGYTF; V: TRBV19; J: TRBJ1-2; length: 13
CDR3: CASRRLTGDYYEQYF; V: TRBV5-1; J: TRBJ2-7; length: 15
CDR3: CASSEYLARRGTGLYNEQFF; V: TRBV6-1; J: TRBJ2-1; length: 20
CDR3: CASSLSGGPNYGYTF; V: TRBV28; J: TRBJ1-2; length: 15
CDR3: CASSHHRGEETQYF; V: TRBV7-9; J: TRBJ2-5; length: 14
CDR3: CASRAPGQLLTYEQYF; V: TRBV27; J: TRBJ2-7; length: 16
CDR3: CASSRDRVDQPQHF; V: TRBV19; J: TRBJ1-5; length: 14
CDR3: CASSSFGGREQETQYF; V: TRBV5-6; J: TRBJ2-5; length: 16
CDR3: CATSREGLAGVYEQYF; V: TRBV15; J: TRBJ2-7; length: 16
CDR3: CASSLKLSGLGTNEQFF; V: TRBV7-8; J: TRBJ2-1; length: 17
CDR3: CASKLDRTALLGYTF; V: TRBV27; J: TRBJ1-2; length: 15
CDR3: CASSYSIEGLKTQYF; V: TRBV6-5; J: TRBJ2-5; length: 15
CDR3: CASGTQYQPQHF; V: TRBV12-3/TRBV12-4; J: TRBJ1-5; length: 12
CDR3: CASRTGYEQYF; V: TRBV2; J: TRBJ2-7; length: 11
CDR3: CSVHSGSPYNEQFF; V: TRBV29-1; J: TRBJ2-1; length: 14
CDR3: CASSASGKGSPLHF; V: TRBV6-4; J: TRBJ1-6; length: 14
CDR3: CASSYQTGIGGYTF; V: TRBV6-5; J: TRBJ1-2; length: 14
CDR3: CASSLMGTSETQYF; V: TRBV28; J: TRBJ2-5; length: 14
CDR3: CASSLRTDHQPQHF; V: TRBV3-1/TRBV3-2; J: TRBJ1-5; length: 14
CDR3: CASGRTGASYEQYF; V: TRBV27; J: TRBJ2-7; length: 14